What follows is one T cell receptor (beta chain) and its context. Original methodology: Reference gene primer amplification gave estimated nucleated cell counts. Sequencing used immunoSEQ multiplex PCR; TCRdb keeps in-frame clones, though not all of them. The V and J calls and clone size come from that table; D and trimming were worked out from the DNA. The sample records over 150,000 clones, 88% being singletons. The data originate from a study of blood T cell repertoires in COVID-19. Whole-study context: Italy, Spain and the United States were the sources of the convalescent and acute COVID-19 samples. PBMCs, B-cell-depleted T cells, or T cells were the source of the cDNA or gDNA that made up the material.

The CDR3 consists of 16 residues. CDR1 and CDR2 from the germline V gene are SGHRS and YFSETQ. V shed 0 bases and J shed 0 bases, with 11 bases lying between them. The sample taken for sequencing was peripheral blood. This receptor was identified in a man in his thirties or forties with acute or convalescent COVID-19. J is TRBJ2-3 and V is TRBV5-1; D not certain. The CDR3 protein is CASSLDGQASTDTQYF. The CDR3, as DNA: TGCGCCAGCAGCTTGGATGGCCAGGCTAGCACAGATACGCAGTATTTT.